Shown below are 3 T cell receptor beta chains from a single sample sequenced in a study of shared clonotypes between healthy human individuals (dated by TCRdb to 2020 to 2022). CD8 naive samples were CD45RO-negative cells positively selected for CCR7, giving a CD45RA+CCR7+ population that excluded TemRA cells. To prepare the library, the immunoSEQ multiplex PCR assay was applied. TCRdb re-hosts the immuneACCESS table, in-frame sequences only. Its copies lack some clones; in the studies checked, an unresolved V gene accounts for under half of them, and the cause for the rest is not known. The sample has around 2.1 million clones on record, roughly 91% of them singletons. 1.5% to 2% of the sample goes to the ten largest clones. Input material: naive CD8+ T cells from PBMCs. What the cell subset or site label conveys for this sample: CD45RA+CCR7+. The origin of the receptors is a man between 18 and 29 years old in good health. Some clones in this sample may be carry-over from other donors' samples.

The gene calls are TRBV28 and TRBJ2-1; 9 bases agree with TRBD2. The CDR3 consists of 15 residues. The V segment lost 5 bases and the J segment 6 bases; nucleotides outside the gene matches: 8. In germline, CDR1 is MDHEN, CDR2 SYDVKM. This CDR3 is CASSPAGGEGNEQFF. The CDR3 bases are TGTGCCAGCAGTCCAGCGGGAGGAGAGGGCAATGAGCAGTTCTTC. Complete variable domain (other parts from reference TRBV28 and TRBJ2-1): DVKVTQSSRYLVKRTGEKVFLECVQDMDHENMFWYRQDPGLGLRLIYFSYDVKMKEKGDIPEGYSVSREKKERFSLILESASTNQTSMYLCASSPAGGEGNEQFFGPGTRLTVL.

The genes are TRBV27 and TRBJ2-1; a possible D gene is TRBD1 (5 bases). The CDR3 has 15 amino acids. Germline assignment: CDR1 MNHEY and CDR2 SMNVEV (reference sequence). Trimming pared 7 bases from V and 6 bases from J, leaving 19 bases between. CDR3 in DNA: TGTGCCAGCACAGTTTTACCTTTAGGGGCCAATGAGCAGTTCTTC. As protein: CASTVLPLGANEQFF.

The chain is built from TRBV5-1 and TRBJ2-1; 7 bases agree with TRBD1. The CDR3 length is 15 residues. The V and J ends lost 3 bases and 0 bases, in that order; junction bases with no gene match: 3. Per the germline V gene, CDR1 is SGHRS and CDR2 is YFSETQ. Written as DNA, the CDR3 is TGCGCCAGCAGCTCGGACAGGCTCTCCTACAATGAGCAGTTCTTC. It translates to CASSSDRLSYNEQFF.